A single sample is the source of the 3 T cell receptor beta chains below, sequenced in a study of blood T cells in healthy people across ages. Alongside a J-beta primer mix, a sample-barcoded 5' primer served in a second PCR lasting about 7 to 11 cycles. TCRdb passed the 5' RACE reads through MiXCR, listing each CDR3 protein once. The sample has about 1,400,000 distinct CDR3 sequences, roughly 45% seen once. Sequenced material: blood. The receptors derive from a woman aged 18-30 years in good health.

V usage is TRBV11-3 and J usage is TRBJ2-1, with D possibly TRBD1 on 5 matching bases. Germline lookup yields CDR1 SGHNT and CDR2 YENEEA. CDR3 size: 14 residues. Trimming cost V 4 bases and J 8 bases, with 15 bases left between them. The CDR3 region has the DNA TGTGCCAGCAGCTACGGTCCAGGGTCGGATGAGCAGTTCTTC. Amino acid sequence: CASSYGPGSDEQFF.

There are a few counts of this clonotype. The gene calls are TRBV15 and TRBJ1-4; tentative D call: TRBD1 (6 bases). V lost 0 bases to trimming and J lost 10 bases, with 18 bases between them. The CDR3 consists of 16 residues. Germline CDR1 is LNHNV and CDR2 is YYDKDF (reference sequence). CDR3 protein: CATSREVDSSWAKLFF. CDR3 sequence (DNA): TGTGCCACCAGCAGAGAGGTGGACAGCTCTTGGGCAAAACTGTTTTTT.

The chain couples TRBV24-1 to TRBJ1-5, with 7 bases lining up with TRBD1. Germline CDR1 reads KGHDR; CDR2 reads SFDVKD. V lost 6 bases and J lost 4; bases outside the gene matches: 5. The CDR3 totals 14 residues. CDR3 region: CATSSGQHNQPQHF. The CDR3 region has the DNA TGTGCCACCAGTTCGGGACAGCATAATCAGCCCCAGCATTTT.